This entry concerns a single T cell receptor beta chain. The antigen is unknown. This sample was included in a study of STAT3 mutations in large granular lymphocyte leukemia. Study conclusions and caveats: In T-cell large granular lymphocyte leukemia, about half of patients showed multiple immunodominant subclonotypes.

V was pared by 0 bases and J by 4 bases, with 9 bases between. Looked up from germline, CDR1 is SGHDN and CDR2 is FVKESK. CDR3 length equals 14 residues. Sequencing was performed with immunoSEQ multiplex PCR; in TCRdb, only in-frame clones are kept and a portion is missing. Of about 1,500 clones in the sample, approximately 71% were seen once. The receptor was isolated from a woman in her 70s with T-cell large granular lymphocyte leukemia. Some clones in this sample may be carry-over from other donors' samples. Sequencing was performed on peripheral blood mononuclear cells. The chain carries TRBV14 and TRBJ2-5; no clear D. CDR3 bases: TGTGCCAGCAGCCAAGATCGTTTCGGAGAGACCCAGTACTTC. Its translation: CASSQDRFGETQYF.